This entry features one T cell receptor beta chain sequence. Preparation of the TCRbeta library used unique molecular identifiers. Using its own MiXCR run on the PCR reads, TCRdb lists one record per CDR3 protein. This table has some 130,000 distinct CDR3 sequences, 9.7% appearing once. The data are from a study of T-cell reconstitution after alpha-beta-depleted transplantation in children. The specimen was PBMCs, mostly from graft donor cells, collected 180 days after TCRalphabeta/CD19-depleted stem cell transplant. The receptor's source is a girl under three years old who had a stem cell transplant for combined immunodeficiency, so the T cells may come from the graft donor.

CDR3 in DNA: TGTGCCATCAGAGGACTAGCGGGAGGTTCCTACGAGCAGTACTTC. It specifies CAIRGLAGGSYEQYF. The chain combines TRBV10-3 with TRBJ2-7, with 14 nucleotides matching TRBD2. V was pared by 6 bases and J by 1 base, with 2 bases of the junction left unmatched. There are 15 residues in the CDR3. The germline V gene encodes CDR1 ENHRY and CDR2 SYGVKD.